Included here is one TCR beta chain sequence, with context. In its sample, this clonotype was seen many times. Its specific antigen is unknown. Base qualities were left out, and no much larger clone turns up one base away. The entry originates in a study of T cells in Graves' hyperthyroidism and ophthalmopathy (dated by TCRdb to 2018 to 2020). With regard to the full study: Peripheral blood samples were taken at the time of initial diagnosis, prior to any treatment. TCR V-J signatures able to tell the groups apart were searched for in a discovery cohort of approximately 95 patients, of whom roughly 42 had Graves' ophthalmopathy and 57 had stable Graves' hyperthyroidism. Whether ophthalmopathy could be predicted prospectively was tested in an independent validation cohort made up of 18 to 20 hyperthyroidism patients plus 17 patients who later progressed to ophthalmopathy. The roughly 100 discovery patients were randomly divided into training and test sets at a 7:3 ratio. The study also compared thyroid tissue and blood T-cell repertoires from several Graves' hyperthyroidism patients. Once sampling was done, hyperthyroidism patients were given methimazole at a starting dose of 30 mg daily, whereas ophthalmopathy patients were given high-dose intravenous methylprednisolone. The paper reports TCR Vbeta CDR3 sequencing of over 120 peripheral blood samples: around 45 ophthalmopathy, under 85 hyperthyroidism and about 17 progressor patients.

In the ophthalmopathy patients, disease was moderately to severely active, with a Clinical Activity Score of 3 or more, a NOSPECS grade of 4 or more, and a duration of less than 3 months. The study excluded patients with uncontrolled infections, other autoimmune diseases, pregnancy or lactation. Clinical symptoms, serum thyroxine and TRAb, thyroid ultrasound, and orbital computed tomography formed the basis for the diagnoses. PBMCs were isolated from around 10 ml of fresh peripheral blood by Ficoll-Paque density gradient centrifugation. Trizol reagent was used to extract total RNA, and RNA quality was then checked on an Agilent 2100 Bioanalyzer. The investigation overall reported the following: A 13 V-J signature model separated ophthalmopathy from stable hyperthyroidism, with around 90% sensitivity and approximately 81% specificity in cross-validation and 80%/75% in testing. Sample size was not statistically predetermined, and blinding of investigators to group allocation was not performed. In validation, the model predicted progression to ophthalmopathy with just under 71% sensitivity and around 72% specificity, a median of approximately 6.5 months before onset. Most expanded thyroid clonotypes (frequency above 0.001) were also found in blood, which suggests that blood repertoires may mirror thyroid immune responses.

Amplification of TCR beta CDR3 regions was carried out from RNA transcripts. The TCR CDR3 was subjected to a first round of RT-PCR using the HTBI primer set and the Qiagen OneStep RT-PCR kit. A second multiplex PCR round built the libraries, followed by size selection and purification. Paired-end sequencing of the libraries was performed with 100 bp reads on an Illumina HiSeq2000. The authors' analysis ran thus. SOAPnuke was used to process the raw data, with reads discarded if the reads contained adapters or uncalled bases, had a mean Phred below 15, or lacked an exact constant-primer or identifier match. COPE v1.2.5 was used to merge the high-quality paired reads, and each unique nucleotide sequence was defined as a clonotype. MiTCR v1.1 was used to align the clonotypes against IMGT TRBV, TRBD and TRBJ reference segments. The analysis was restricted to V-J combinations with a frequency above 0.0001, which together covered just over 98% of the repertoires. A TCS score was defined as the ratio of F50 (clonal expansion) to E x V (chaos), with BLOSUM62-based TCRdist applied between CDR3 peptides within each V-J. Welch's t-statistics and random forest reduced 500 to 650 V-J features to under 15, which were used in a naive Bayes classifier (R e1071). TCRdb reprocessed the public reads (quality trimming at Q25 with fastp, clone calling with MiXCR) and kept in-frame beta chains. Every distinct CDR3 protein forms one entry, paired with its most common genes and DNA. Clone size and V and J calls follow TCRdb, not the original study. This sample comprises approximately 330,000 distinct CDR3 sequences, about an eighth of them detected only once. The ten biggest clones cover roughly 35% of the sample.

The sequence was collected from a woman aged 40 to 49 with Graves' ophthalmopathy. Sequencing used blood.

This receptor has the CDR3 CATSDFRLPGNRQFF. The nucleotides are TGTGCCACCAGTGATTTCCGCCTCCCCGGAAATAGGCAGTTCTTC. This sequence uses TRBV24-1 and TRBJ2-1; the D gene cannot be resolved reliably. CDR1 and CDR2 were assigned from the germline V gene as KGHDR and SFDVKD. Trimming at the junction amounts to 1 base on V and 12 bases on J, and the germline ends lie 18 bases apart. The CDR3 sequence holds 15 residues, the cysteine and phenylalanine included. Only CDR3 DNA is held: 45 bases, read in frame from base 1.